The 16 T cell receptor beta chains below were found in one sample sequenced in a study of T cell repertoires in ileal Crohn's disease (dated by TCRdb to between 2018 and 2021). The method behind the library was the immunoSEQ multiplex PCR assay. TCRdb took over this immuneACCESS table, retaining in-frame rearrangements with V and J assigned. Such tables are incomplete; in checked studies, under half of the missing clones stem from an unresolved V gene, and the remainder is unexplained. The sample table shows 16,000 or so clones, and about 80% are seen once. 3.5% to 5% of the sample comes from the top ten. Sequences were obtained from ileal tissue. Receptor source: an adult with Crohn's disease.

In regard to this clone: Other DNA sequences of this sample code for an identical CDR3. V usage is TRBV18 and J usage is TRBJ2-7; TRBD1 might be the D (6 bases). CDR3 length: 13 amino acids. V gave up 6 bases and J gave up 1 base, with 10 bases separating them. Germline CDR1 and CDR2: KGHSH and LQKENI. The CDR3 DNA follows: TGTGCCAGCTCGCCTGGACAGTCCTACGAGCAGTACTTC. Translated: CASSPGQSYEQYF.

The chain joins TRBV5-4 to TRBJ1-4, with TRBD1 as a possible D gene (6 bases). Trimming cost V 4 bases and J 7 bases, with 32 bases left between them. This CDR3 contains 20 residues. Germline V gene data show CDR1 as SGHNT and CDR2 as YYREEE (reference sequence). DNA for the CDR3: TGTGCCAGCAGCCCTTACCCCACAGGGAAAGGATTATCAACTGGTGAAAAACTGTTTTTT. Protein sequence: CASSPYPTGKGLSTGEKLFF.

DNA of the CDR3: TGTGCCAGCGCTGGACCTCCCGGGGACTATGGCTACACCTTC. It yields the protein CASAGPPGDYGYTF. V is TRBV6-5 and J is TRBJ1-2; D not certain. Trimming took 8 bases from V and 3 from J, leaving 16 bases between them. The CDR3 is made up of 14 amino acids. Germline values: CDR1 MNHEY, CDR2 SVGAGI.

This clone has more than one count but fewer than ten. The V gene is TRBV6-5, the J gene TRBJ2-3, with 7 bases lining up with TRBD1. From germline, CDR1 is MNHEY and CDR2 SVGAGI. The CDR3 runs 15 residues. With V trimmed by 5 bases and J by 2 bases, 7 bases remained unmatched. The CDR3 loop is CASSPRDRPTDTQYF. The CDR3 DNA reads as TGTGCCAGCAGTCCCCGGGACAGACCCACAGATACGCAGTATTTT.

To note about this clone: The junction departs from the called germline gene at one end, perhaps through a read error. The chain links TRBV18 to TRBJ2-3, with D unresolved. The CDR3 is made up of 15 amino acids. The germline CDR1 and CDR2 sequences are KGHSH and LQKENI. For the CDR3, the DNA is TGTGCCAGCTCACCAGTAGTCAGTCAGCGAGAACGTAAGTGTTTT. Its translation is CASSPVVSQRERKCF.

In this sample, this clone turned up once. J is TRBJ2-1 and V is TRBV7-2; D unresolved. V lost 3 bases, J lost 6 bases, and 18 bases lay in between. Germline loops: CDR1 SGHTA, CDR2 FQGNSA. This CDR3 is built from 16 residues. CDR3 in DNA: TGTGCCAGCAGCTTTGTTGGGTCTCGGGTCGGCAATGAGCAGTTCTTC. It is translated as CASSFVGSRVGNEQFF.

The chain links TRBV6-5 to TRBJ1-1, with a tentative D call TRBD1 (6 bases). From germline, CDR1 is MNHEY and CDR2 SVGAGI. This CDR3 has 12 residues. V dropped 2 bases and J dropped 10 bases, with 11 bases sitting between them. The CDR3: CASSYPGGRAFF. In DNA, the CDR3 is TGTGCCAGCAGTTACCCCGGGGGGCGAGCTTTCTTT.

V usage is TRBV4-3 and J usage is TRBJ2-2, with D possibly being TRBD2 (6 bases). The V and J ends lost 4 bases and 0 bases respectively, with 12 bases between them. Germline V CDR1 and CDR2: LGHNA, YSLEER. This CDR3 has 16 residues. CDR3 coding DNA: TGCGCCAGCAGCCGGGACTCCACGACGAACACCGGGGAGCTGTTTTTT. Translating gives CASSRDSTTNTGELFF.

This chain connects TRBV6-4 to TRBJ1-1, with D unresolved. This CDR3 is built from 14 residues. Germline assignment: CDR1 MRHNA and CDR2 SNTAGT. With 4 bases removed from V and 1 base from J, the gap between germline ends came to 10 bases. The CDR3 coding sequence is TGTGCCAGCAGTGCATCCCCGGGGAACACTGAAGCTTTCTTT. Translation gives CASSASPGNTEAFF.

This chain connects TRBV5-1 to TRBJ1-1, with 7 bases that match TRBD1. With V trimmed by 4 bases and J by 4 bases, 7 bases remained unmatched. The CDR3 is 14 residues long. Germline V gives CDR1 SGHRS, CDR2 YFSETQ. The CDR3 is CASSLGGGGTEAFF. CDR3 bases: TGCGCCAGCAGCCTAGGAGGGGGCGGCACTGAAGCTTTCTTT.

This sequence joins TRBV7-2 and TRBJ1-2; 8 nucleotides agree with TRBD1. CDR1 and CDR2 (germline): SGHTA, FQGNSA. The CDR3 totals 15 residues. With V trimmed by 5 bases and J by 2 bases, 7 bases remained unmatched. Written as DNA, the CDR3 is TGTGCCAGCAGCCCACGGACAGGGAAAAACTATGGCTACACCTTC. Translating gives CASSPRTGKNYGYTF.

The chain links TRBV11-1 to TRBJ2-5; 7 bases match TRBD1. The length of the CDR3 is 14 residues. V trimming: 5 bases; J trimming: 3 bases; junction bases outside the gene matches: 6. Germline V lookup: CDR1 SGHAT, CDR2 FQDESV (reference sequence). The CDR3 DNA sequence: TGTGCCAGCAGCCGAACTGGGACAGAAGAGACCCAGTACTTC. Translated, it gives CASSRTGTEETQYF.

The V call is TRBV5-4, the J call TRBJ2-3; TRBD2 might be the D (6 bases). CDR3 length: 16 amino acids. Germline CDR1 reads SGHNT; CDR2 reads YYREEE (reference sequence). Between the trimmed V and J ends, which lost 0 bases and 1 base, there was a span of 12 bases. The CDR3, as DNA: TGTGCCAGCAGCTTGGACGTCGGGAGAGGCACAGATACGCAGTATTTT. It is translated as CASSLDVGRGTDTQYF.

The chain recombines TRBV5-5 with TRBJ2-1, with 9 bases aligning to TRBD2. Germline-derived CDR1 and CDR2 are SGHKS and YYEKEE (reference sequence). Trimming cost V 0 bases and J 10 bases; bases outside gene matches: 2. The CDR3 has 13 amino acids. The CDR3 DNA is TGTGCCAGCAGCTTGGGACTAGCGGAAGAGCAGTTCTTC. Encoded protein: CASSLGLAEEQFF.

This chain joins TRBV7-9 and TRBJ2-1; 9 nucleotides align to TRBD1. The CDR3 is 15 residues long. The V segment lost 1 base and the J segment 8 bases; nucleotides outside the gene matches: 6. In germline, CDR1 is SEHNR, CDR2 FQNEAQ (reference sequence). CDR3: CASSLVRTGVDEQFF. In DNA form, the CDR3 reads TGTGCCAGCAGCTTAGTTCGGACAGGGGTTGATGAGCAGTTCTTC.

This chain uses TRBV11-2 with TRBJ2-5, with TRBD1 matching 8 bases. V trimming: 5 bases; J trimming: 2 bases; junction bases outside the gene matches: 10. This CDR3 contains 16 residues. Germline values: CDR1 SGHAT, CDR2 FQNNGV. As DNA, the CDR3 is TGTGCCAGCAGCCTTAGGACAGGGACGATACAAGAGACCCAGTACTTC. This gives the protein CASSLRTGTIQETQYF.